A single sample is the source of the 29 T cell receptor beta chains below, sequenced in a study of T-cell memory formation after mild COVID-19. From the 5' RACE reads, TCRdb called clonotypes with MiXCR, one entry per CDR3 protein. The sample records 300,000 to 400,000 distinct CDR3 sequences, about 16% being singletons. Sequenced input: PBMCs or a T cell subset sorted from them (not recorded which). The origin of the receptors is a young man who had mild COVID-19 (a few samples of this study predate the infection). Cell type and time point are not known.

The V gene is TRBV7-9, the J gene TRBJ2-5; 8 positions match TRBD2. Germline CDR1 is SEHNR and CDR2 is FQNEAQ (reference sequence). The CDR3 covers 17 residues. The V and J ends lost 5 bases and 1 base, in that order; junction bases with no gene match: 12. The CDR3 DNA reads TGTGCCAGCAGCCTCCCGGCGGGGGCGGGGGGCCAAGAGACCCAGTACTTC. Translated: CASSLPAGAGGQETQYF.

The chain couples TRBV7-2 to TRBJ1-5, with unresolved D. Germline values: CDR1 SGHTA, CDR2 FQGNSA. Trimming left V 3 bases short and J 3 bases short, with 12 bases between. The CDR3 contains 15 residues. CDR3 nucleotides: TGTGCCAGCAGCTTTGCGGAGAGCGTCAATCAGCCCCAGCATTTT. It yields the protein CASSFAESVNQPQHF.

This clonotype was observed a few times. The J gene is TRBJ2-1, the V gene TRBV28; TRBD2 agrees at 8 bases. The CDR3 consists of 12 residues. Per germline, CDR1 MDHEN and CDR2 SYDVKM. Trimming cost V 2 bases and J 12 bases; bases outside gene matches: 3. CDR3 loop: CASSLSGGRQFF. CDR3 in DNA: TGTGCCAGCAGTTTAAGCGGGGGCCGGCAGTTCTTC.

The chain recombines TRBV6-6 with TRBJ1-1; unclear D gene. V dropped 4 bases and J dropped 1 base, with 25 bases sitting between them. This CDR3 region has 19 residues. Germline V lookup: CDR1 MNHNY, CDR2 SVGAGI (reference sequence). The DNA for the CDR3 is TGTGCCAGCAGTTCTGCCCGGGCCCCCGGAGATTTGAGGAACACTGAAGCTTTCTTT. Its protein product is CASSSARAPGDLRNTEAFF.

A few counts support this clonotype. The chain carries TRBV7-2 and TRBJ2-3; D call uncertain. The germline CDR1 and CDR2 sequences are SGHTA and FQGNSA. CDR3 size: 15 residues. V was cut by 1 base and J by 6 bases, with 14 bases left in between. For the CDR3, the DNA is TGTGCCAGCAGCTTAGACCGACCCTTGGGCGATACGCAGTATTTT. It specifies CASSLDRPLGDTQYF. The variable domain in full, with the rest retrieved from reference TRBV7-2 and TRBJ2-3, is GAGVSQSPSNKVTEKGKDVELRCDPISGHTALYWYRQSLGQGLEFLIYFQGNSAPDKSGLPSDRFSAERTGGSVSTLTIQRTQQEDSAVYLCASSLDRPLGDTQYFGPGTRLTVL.

This clonotype occurred a few times. The J gene is TRBJ2-7, the V gene TRBV12-3 or TRBV12-4, with D perhaps TRBD1 (6 bases). The CDR3 is 15 amino acids. Trimming removed 1 base from V and 3 bases from J, with 13 bases in between. Here the CDR3 reads CASSLGTDAFYEQYF. The CDR3 DNA reads as TGTGCCAGCAGTTTAGGGACAGATGCTTTCTACGAGCAGTACTTC.

V gene TRBV5-1 combines with J gene TRBJ2-5; D call uncertain. The germline gives CDR1 SGHRS, CDR2 YFSETQ. The V end was cut by 3 bases, the J end by 1 base, with 10 bases between. The CDR3 is 14 amino acids. The CDR3: CASSSGKVQETQYF. CDR3 nucleotides: TGCGCCAGCAGCTCCGGAAAGGTCCAAGAGACCCAGTACTTC.

There are a few counts of this clonotype. CDR3 loop: CASSLAPGEKLFF. The DNA of the CDR3 is TGCGCCAGCAGCTTGGCCCCCGGGGAAAAACTGTTTTTT. The rearrangement joins TRBV5-1 to TRBJ1-4; the D is unclear. Germline V gene data show CDR1 as SGHRS and CDR2 as YFSETQ. The ends were cut back, 0 bases at V and 8 bases at J, with 8 bases in the middle. This CDR3 has 13 amino acids.

This clonotype was recorded many times. The chain couples TRBV27 to TRBJ2-3; unclear D gene. CDR3 length: 13 residues. The V gene lost 3 bases and the J gene lost 2 bases, with 6 bases spanning the gap. CDR1 and CDR2 (germline): MNHEY, SMNVEV (reference sequence). As DNA, the CDR3 is TGTGCCAGCAGTTTTCAAGTCACAGATACGCAGTATTTT. Translated: CASSFQVTDTQYF.

The sample holds a few counts of this clonotype. The rearrangement uses TRBV20-1 and TRBJ1-4; TRBD1 agrees at 7 bases. Germline lookup yields CDR1 DFQATT and CDR2 SNEGSKA (reference sequence). This CDR3 is 13 amino acids long. The V gene end was trimmed by 6 bases and the J gene end by 2 bases; junction bases not matched to a gene: 3. CDR3 DNA sequence: TGCAGTGCGGGGACAGCCACTAATGAAAAACTGTTTTTT. Protein sequence: CSAGTATNEKLFF.

The table lists this clonotype with a few counts. The chain couples TRBV2 to TRBJ2-1; D perhaps matches TRBD2 (6 bases). There are 12 residues in the CDR3. Trimming took 4 bases from V and 10 from J, leaving 11 bases between them. In germline, CDR1 is SNHLY, CDR2 FYNNEI. The CDR3 region is CASSVLAGEQFF. CDR3 DNA sequence: TGTGCCAGCAGTGTACTAGCAGGAGAGCAGTTCTTC.

This clonotype was counted between two and nine times. CDR3 in DNA: TGTGCCAGCAGTAGGAGTGGGGAGGAAAAACTGTTTTTT. This sequence encodes CASSRSGEEKLFF. The chain couples TRBV28 to TRBJ1-4; D gene uncertain. Germline CDR1 is MDHEN and CDR2 is SYDVKM. The CDR3 length is 13 residues. V was pared by 5 bases and J by 8 bases, with 12 bases between.

The rearrangement links TRBV20-1 to TRBJ2-3, with D possibly being TRBD1 or TRBD2 (6 bases each). Trimming pared 7 bases from V and 1 base from J, leaving 9 bases between. This CDR3 is 12 amino acids long. Looked up from germline, CDR1 is DFQATT and CDR2 is SNEGSKA (reference sequence). The CDR3 DNA reads as TGCAGTGGGGGGGCGCGCACAGATACGCAGTATTTT. Protein product: CSGGARTDTQYF.

The chain employs TRBV7-8 and TRBJ2-3; 7 bases match TRBD2. V lost 1 base to trimming and J lost 0 bases; unmatched junction nucleotides: 4. The length of the CDR3 is 16 residues. The germline CDR1 and CDR2 sequences are SGHVS and FQNEAQ. The chain's CDR3 is CASSLGGGGSTDTQYF. In nucleotides, the CDR3 is TGTGCCAGCAGCTTAGGCGGGGGAGGGAGCACAGATACGCAGTATTTT.

This chain uses TRBV12-3 or TRBV12-4 with TRBJ1-2, with D unclear. Trimming removed 3 bases from V and 3 bases from J, with 14 bases in between. This CDR3 spans 15 amino acids. In nucleotides, the CDR3 is TGTGCCAGCAGTTTTCATAACCCGGCGGACTATGGCTACACCTTC. This translates into CASSFHNPADYGYTF.

This chain connects TRBV10-3 to TRBJ2-7; 11 bases line up with TRBD1. CDR1 is ENHRY and CDR2 is SYGVKD in the germline V gene. This CDR3 spans 14 amino acids. V shed 9 bases, J shed 0 bases, and the junction held 4 bases outside the gene matches. CDR3: CAISGTGGSYEQYV. The CDR3 DNA is TGTGCCATATCCGGGACAGGGGGCTCCTACGAGCAGTACGTC.

Regarding this clonotype: A much larger clone differs from this one at a single base, so this may be a read error. This sequence joins TRBV6-2 or TRBV6-3 and TRBJ2-5; D is perhaps TRBD2 (5 bases). This CDR3 has 11 residues. In germline, CDR1 is MNHEY, CDR2 SVGEGT. Trimming removed 7 bases at V and 4 bases at J, with 7 bases between. The CDR3 coding sequence is TGTGCCAGCACCAGCGGAGAGACCCAGTACTTC. It codes for CASTSGETQYF.

A few counts support this clonotype. This sequence joins TRBV29-1 and TRBJ1-1; TRBD1 might be the D (5 bases). Trimming cost V 3 bases and J 1 base, with 12 bases left between them. From germline, CDR1 is SQVTM and CDR2 ANQGSEA. This CDR3 has 14 residues. This chain's CDR3 is CSVDIRVGNTEAFF. CDR3 sequence (DNA): TGCAGCGTTGATATCAGGGTTGGGAACACTGAAGCTTTCTTT.

This clonotype was detected a few times. The V and J genes are TRBV7-2 and TRBJ1-1; D remains unclear. Germline V gene lookup returns CDR1 SGHTA and CDR2 FQGNSA. The CDR3 extends over 14 amino acids. V was cut by 1 base and J by 6 bases, with 12 bases left in between. CDR3 region: CASSLVPRVPEAFF. The CDR3 nucleotides read TGTGCCAGCAGCTTAGTTCCGCGGGTCCCTGAAGCTTTCTTT.

J is TRBJ2-6 and V is TRBV10-3; D remains ambiguous. Trimming cost V 10 bases and J 0 bases, with 16 bases left between them. CDR1 ENHRY and CDR2 SYGVKD come from the germline V gene. The CDR3 totals 16 residues. The CDR3 loop reads CATRTEYLSGANVLTF. The CDR3, as DNA: TGTGCCACACGGACGGAGTACCTCTCTGGGGCCAACGTCCTGACTTTC.

This chain's CDR3 is CRLAPRQGMNTEAFF. Written as DNA, the CDR3 is TGCAGGCTGGCCCCGAGACAGGGGATGAACACTGAAGCTTTCTTT. The V and J genes are TRBV20-1 and TRBJ1-1; 8 positions match TRBD1. Germline V CDR1 and CDR2: DFQATT, SNEGSKA (reference sequence). This CDR3 is built from 15 residues.

J is TRBJ1-1 and V is TRBV25-1; D not resolved. Looked up from germline, CDR1 is MGHDK and CDR2 is SYGVNS. Trimming left V 4 bases short and J 0 bases short, with 3 bases between. The CDR3 is 12 amino acids. The CDR3, as DNA: TGTGCCAGCAGTGCCCTGAACACTGAAGCTTTCTTT. Translating gives CASSALNTEAFF.

Only a few counts were recorded for this clonotype. CDR3 residues: CASIPGTGGPHEQYF. In DNA form, the CDR3 reads TGTGCCAGCATCCCCGGGACAGGGGGCCCCCACGAGCAGTACTTC. V is TRBV7-9 and J is TRBJ2-7, with 12 bases that match TRBD1. Looked up from germline, CDR1 is SEHNR and CDR2 is FQNEAQ (reference sequence). The CDR3 runs to 15 residues. V shed 7 bases, J shed 5 bases, and the junction held 9 bases outside the gene matches.

The DNA of the CDR3 is TGTGCCAGCATCCGACTAGCGGGGGATTACAATGAGCAGTTCTTC. As protein: CASIRLAGDYNEQFF. The rearrangement uses TRBV7-9 and TRBJ2-1; 12 bases line up with TRBD2. V shed 7 bases, J shed 4 bases, and the junction held 5 bases outside the gene matches. The CDR3 has 15 amino acids. Looked up from germline, CDR1 is SEHNR and CDR2 is FQNEAQ (reference sequence).

This clonotype occurred a few times. The V and J genes are TRBV7-6 and TRBJ2-3; 10 nucleotides align to TRBD2. Germline assignment: CDR1 SGHVS and CDR2 FNYEAQ. The junction had 7 bases not matched to a gene; V was cut back by 5 bases and J by 5 bases. The CDR3 contains 15 residues. CDR3 loop: CASSRSGGAQDTQYF. The CDR3 DNA sequence: TGTGCCAGCAGCCGGAGCGGGGGGGCCCAAGATACGCAGTATTTT.

The genes are TRBV6-6 and TRBJ2-1, with 8 bases identical to TRBD1. CDR3 length equals 15 residues. CDR1 is MNHNY and CDR2 is SVGAGI in the germline V gene (reference sequence). The J segment lost 9 bases and the V segment lost 6 bases, leaving 13 bases of the junction unmatched. CDR3 coding DNA: TGTGCCAGCAGCCCCCGGACAGGGAGTAGAAGTGAGCAGTTCTTC. Translating it yields CASSPRTGSRSEQFF.

The genes are TRBV7-9 and TRBJ1-1; D perhaps matches TRBD1 (6 bases). The CDR3 sequence is 15 residues long. Germline CDR1 SEHNR, CDR2 FQNEAQ (reference sequence). V shed 5 bases and J shed 1 base, with 14 bases lying between them. CDR3 amino acids: CASSIGDTRNTEAFF. The CDR3 DNA is TGTGCCAGCAGCATCGGGGACACCCGGAACACTGAAGCTTTCTTT.

This clonotype has a handful of counts. The chain employs TRBV6-2 or TRBV6-3 and TRBJ2-1, with D perhaps matching TRBD1 or TRBD2 (5 bases each). CDR3 size: 14 residues. Germline V CDR1 and CDR2: MNHEY, SVGEGT. Trimming pared 5 bases from V and 2 bases from J, leaving 10 bases between. The CDR3 sequence: CASSEGPPYNEQFF. Written as DNA, the CDR3 is TGTGCCAGCAGTGAGGGACCGCCCTACAATGAGCAGTTCTTC.

This clonotype was observed a single time. The V and J genes are TRBV6-2 or TRBV6-3 and TRBJ1-2, with no clear D. Per germline, CDR1 MNHEY and CDR2 SVGEGT. This CDR3 has 15 residues. Trimming removed 8 bases from V and 4 bases from J, with 20 bases in between. CDR3 region: CASANGVSSRYGYTF. The CDR3 DNA is TGTGCCAGCGCCAACGGTGTGTCCAGCCGCTATGGCTACACCTTC.